This section outlines one T cell receptor (beta chain) sequence together with its context. Antigen: not known. The germline gives CDR1 SGHNT, CDR2 YYREEE (reference sequence). The V gene lost 1 base and the J gene lost 7 bases, with 12 bases spanning the gap. There are 13 residues in the CDR3. Once extracted for a subset, genomic DNA was divided evenly among several immunoSEQ plates. Produced via immunoSEQ multiplex PCR; TCRdb's table is partial and in-frame only. The table lists approximately 2.1 million clones, 93% of them singletons. These data originate in a study of shared clonotypes between healthy human individuals. Study background: CD4 naive cells filled three plates per donor, CD4 memory three, CD8 naive two and CD8 memory one.

General study results and limits: Relative to their counterparts shared across all four donors, non-shared clonotypes exhibited diminished generation probabilities.

This receptor was obtained from a young man in good health. Some clones in this sample may be carry-over from other donors' samples. The sequencing input was naive CD4+ T cells from PBMCs. Subset in this sample: CD45RA+ positively selected. J is TRBJ2-7 and V is TRBV5-4; no definite D call. The DNA of the CDR3 is TGTGCCAGCAGCTTGTACGGCGTGCGGGAGCAGTACTTC. Translation gives CASSLYGVREQYF. Looking up the rest from reference TRBV5-4 and TRBJ2-7 gives the full variable domain: ETGVTQSPTHLIKTRGQQVTLRCSSQSGHNTVSWYQQALGQGPQFIFQYYREEENGRGNFPPRFSGLQFPNYSSELNVNALELDDSALYLCASSLYGVREQYFGPGTRLTVT.